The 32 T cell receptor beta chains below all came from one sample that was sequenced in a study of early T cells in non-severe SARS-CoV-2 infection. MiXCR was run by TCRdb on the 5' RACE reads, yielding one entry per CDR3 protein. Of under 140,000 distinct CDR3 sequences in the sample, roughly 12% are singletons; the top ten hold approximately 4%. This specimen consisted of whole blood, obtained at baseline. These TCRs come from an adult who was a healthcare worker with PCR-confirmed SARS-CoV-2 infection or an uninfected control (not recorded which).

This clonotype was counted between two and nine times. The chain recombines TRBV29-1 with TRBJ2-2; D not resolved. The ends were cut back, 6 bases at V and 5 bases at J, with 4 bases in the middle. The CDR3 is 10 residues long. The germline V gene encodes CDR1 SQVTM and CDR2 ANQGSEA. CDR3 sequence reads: CSVMTGELFF. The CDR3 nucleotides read TGCAGCGTGATGACCGGGGAGCTGTTTTTT.

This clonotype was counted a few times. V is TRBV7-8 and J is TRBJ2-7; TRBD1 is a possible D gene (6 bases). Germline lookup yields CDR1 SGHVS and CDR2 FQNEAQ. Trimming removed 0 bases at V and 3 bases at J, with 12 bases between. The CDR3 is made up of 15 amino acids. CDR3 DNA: TGTGCCAGCAGCTTAGCGGGGGCCGCCAACTACGAGCAGTACTTC. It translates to CASSLAGAANYEQYF.

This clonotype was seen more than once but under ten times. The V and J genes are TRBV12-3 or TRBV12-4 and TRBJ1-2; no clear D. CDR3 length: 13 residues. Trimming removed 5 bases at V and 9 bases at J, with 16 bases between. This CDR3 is CASSPVASRSYTF. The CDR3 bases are TGTGCCAGCAGTCCGGTCGCCAGTAGGAGCTACACCTTC.

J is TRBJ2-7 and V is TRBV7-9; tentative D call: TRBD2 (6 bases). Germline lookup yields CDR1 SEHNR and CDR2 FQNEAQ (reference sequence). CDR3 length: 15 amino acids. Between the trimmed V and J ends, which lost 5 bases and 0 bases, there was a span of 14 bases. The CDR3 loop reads CASSVLHGGSYEQYF. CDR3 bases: TGTGCCAGCAGCGTCCTACACGGGGGCTCCTACGAGCAGTACTTC.

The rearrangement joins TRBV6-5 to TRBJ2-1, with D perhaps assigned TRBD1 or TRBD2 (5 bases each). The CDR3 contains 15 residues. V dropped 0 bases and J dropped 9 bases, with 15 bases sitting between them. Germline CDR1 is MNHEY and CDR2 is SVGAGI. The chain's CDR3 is CASSYSGARASEQFF. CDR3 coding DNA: TGTGCCAGCAGTTACTCCGGGGCCCGAGCAAGTGAGCAGTTCTTC.

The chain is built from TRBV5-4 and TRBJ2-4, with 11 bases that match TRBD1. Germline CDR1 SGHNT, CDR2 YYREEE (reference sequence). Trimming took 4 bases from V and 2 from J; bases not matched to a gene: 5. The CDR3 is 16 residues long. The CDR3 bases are TGTGCCAGCAGCAGGGGGACAGGGGGTTCCAAAAACATTCAGTACTTC. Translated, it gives CASSRGTGGSKNIQYF. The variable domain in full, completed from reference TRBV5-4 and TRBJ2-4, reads ETGVTQSPTHLIKTRGQQVTLRCSSQSGHNTVSWYQQALGQGPQFIFQYYREEENGRGNFPPRFSGLQFPNYSSELNVNALELDDSALYLCASSRGTGGSKNIQYFGAGTRLSVL.

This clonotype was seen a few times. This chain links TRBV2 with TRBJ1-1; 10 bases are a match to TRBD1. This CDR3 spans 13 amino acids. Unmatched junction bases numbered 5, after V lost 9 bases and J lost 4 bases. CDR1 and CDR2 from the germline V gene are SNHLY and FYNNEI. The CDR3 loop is CASGRQGATEAFF. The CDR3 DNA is TGTGCCAGTGGCCGACAGGGGGCCACTGAAGCTTTCTTT.

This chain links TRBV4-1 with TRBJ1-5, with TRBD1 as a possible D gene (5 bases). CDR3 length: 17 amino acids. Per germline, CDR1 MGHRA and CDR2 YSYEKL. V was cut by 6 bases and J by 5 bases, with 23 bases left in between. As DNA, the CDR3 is TGCGCCAGCAGTCAAACACTTCTCCGAGGGGCGGATCAGCCCCAGCATTTT. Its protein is CASSQTLLRGADQPQHF.

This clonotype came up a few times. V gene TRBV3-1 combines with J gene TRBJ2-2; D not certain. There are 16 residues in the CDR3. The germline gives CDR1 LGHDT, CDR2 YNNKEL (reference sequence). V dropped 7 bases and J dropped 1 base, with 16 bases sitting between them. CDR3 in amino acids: CASTPEARGNTGELFF. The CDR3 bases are TGTGCCAGCACCCCTGAGGCCCGAGGGAACACCGGGGAGCTGTTTTTT.

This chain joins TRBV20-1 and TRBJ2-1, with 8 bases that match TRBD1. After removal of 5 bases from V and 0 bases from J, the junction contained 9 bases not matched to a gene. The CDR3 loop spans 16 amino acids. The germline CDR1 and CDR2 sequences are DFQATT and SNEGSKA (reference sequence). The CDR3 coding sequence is TGCAGTGCTCCCAGGGGGCGGAGCAGCTCCTACAATGAGCAGTTCTTC. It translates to CSAPRGRSSSYNEQFF.

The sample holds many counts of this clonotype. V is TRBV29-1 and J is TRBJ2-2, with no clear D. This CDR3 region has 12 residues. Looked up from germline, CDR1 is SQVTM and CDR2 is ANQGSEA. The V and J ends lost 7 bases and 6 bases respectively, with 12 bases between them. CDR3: CSAVDQAGELFF. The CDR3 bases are TGCAGCGCCGTCGACCAAGCCGGGGAGCTGTTTTTT.

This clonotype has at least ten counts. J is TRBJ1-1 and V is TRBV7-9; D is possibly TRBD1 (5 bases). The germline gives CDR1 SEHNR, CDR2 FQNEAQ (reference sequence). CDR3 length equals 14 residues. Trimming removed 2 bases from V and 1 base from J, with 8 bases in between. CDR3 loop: CASSLRGSNTEAFF. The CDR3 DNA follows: TGTGCCAGCAGCTTAAGGGGCTCGAACACTGAAGCTTTCTTT.

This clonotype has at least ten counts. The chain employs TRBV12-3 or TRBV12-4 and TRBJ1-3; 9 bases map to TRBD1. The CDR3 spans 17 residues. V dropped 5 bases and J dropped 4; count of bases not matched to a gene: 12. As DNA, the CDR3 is TGTGCCAGCAGTCCTCTTAGGGCGGGACAGGGAGGAAACACCATATATTTT. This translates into CASSPLRAGQGGNTIYF.

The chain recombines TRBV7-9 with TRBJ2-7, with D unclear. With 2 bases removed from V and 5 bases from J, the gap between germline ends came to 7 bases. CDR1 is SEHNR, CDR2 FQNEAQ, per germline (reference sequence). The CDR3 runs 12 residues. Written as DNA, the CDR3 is TGTGCCAGCAGCTTAAGGACGGACGAGCAGTACTTC. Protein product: CASSLRTDEQYF.

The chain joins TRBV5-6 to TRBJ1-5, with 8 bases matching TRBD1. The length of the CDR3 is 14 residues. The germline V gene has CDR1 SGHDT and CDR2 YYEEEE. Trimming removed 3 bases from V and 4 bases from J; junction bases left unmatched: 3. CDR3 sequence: CASSSGGRNQPQHF. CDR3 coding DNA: TGTGCCAGCAGCTCAGGGGGCCGAAATCAGCCCCAGCATTTT.

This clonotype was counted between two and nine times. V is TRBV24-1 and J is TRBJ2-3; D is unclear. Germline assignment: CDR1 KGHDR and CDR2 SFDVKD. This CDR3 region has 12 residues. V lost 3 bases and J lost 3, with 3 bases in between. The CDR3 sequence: CATSDRTDTQYF. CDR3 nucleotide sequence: TGTGCCACCAGTGATAGGACAGATACGCAGTATTTT.

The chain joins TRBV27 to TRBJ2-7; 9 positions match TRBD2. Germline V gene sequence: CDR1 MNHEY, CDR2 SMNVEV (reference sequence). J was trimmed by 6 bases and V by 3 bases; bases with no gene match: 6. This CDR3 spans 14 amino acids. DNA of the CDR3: TGTGCCAGCAGTTTGGCTAGCGGGATCGGCGAGCAGTACTTC. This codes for CASSLASGIGEQYF.

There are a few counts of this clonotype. Here the CDR3 reads CASSRQGAAGANVLTF. In DNA, the CDR3 is TGTGCCAGCTCACGGCAGGGGGCAGCTGGGGCCAACGTCCTGACTTTC. This chain connects TRBV18 to TRBJ2-6, with 8 nucleotides matching TRBD1. The CDR3 totals 16 residues. The germline gives CDR1 KGHSH, CDR2 LQKENI. Trimming removed 4 bases from V and 2 bases from J; junction bases left unmatched: 4. The whole variable domain, remainder taken from reference TRBV18 and TRBJ2-6, is NAGVMQNPRHLVRRRGQEARLRCSPMKGHSHVYWYRQLPEEGLKFMVYLQKENIIDESGMPKERFSAEFPKEGPSILRIQQVVRGDSAAYFCASSRQGAAGANVLTFGAGSRLTVL.

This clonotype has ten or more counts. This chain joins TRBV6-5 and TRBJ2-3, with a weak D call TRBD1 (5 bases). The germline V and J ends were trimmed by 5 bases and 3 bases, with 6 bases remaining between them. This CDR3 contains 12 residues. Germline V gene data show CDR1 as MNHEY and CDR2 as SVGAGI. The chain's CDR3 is CASSQGTDTQYF. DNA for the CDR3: TGTGCCAGCAGTCAGGGTACAGATACGCAGTATTTT.

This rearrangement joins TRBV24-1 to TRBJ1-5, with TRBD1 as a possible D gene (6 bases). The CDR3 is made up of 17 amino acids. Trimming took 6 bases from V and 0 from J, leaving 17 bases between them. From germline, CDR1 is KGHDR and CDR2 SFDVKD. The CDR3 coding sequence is TGTGCCACCAGTTCTACTAAGGGGGAATATAGCAATCAGCCCCAGCATTTT. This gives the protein CATSSTKGEYSNQPQHF.

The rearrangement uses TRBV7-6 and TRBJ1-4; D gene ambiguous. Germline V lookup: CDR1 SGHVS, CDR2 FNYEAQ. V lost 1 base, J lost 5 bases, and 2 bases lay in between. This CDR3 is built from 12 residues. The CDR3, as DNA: TGTGCCAGCAGCTTAGGGAATGAAAAACTGTTTTTT. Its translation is CASSLGNEKLFF.

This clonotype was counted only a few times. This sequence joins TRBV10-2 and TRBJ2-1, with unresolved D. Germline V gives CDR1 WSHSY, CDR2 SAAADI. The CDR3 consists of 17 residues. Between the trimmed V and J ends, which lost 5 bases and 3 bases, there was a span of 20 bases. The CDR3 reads CASSLSTRPPDYNEQFF. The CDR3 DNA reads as TGCGCCAGCAGTCTTTCGACTCGGCCCCCTGACTACAATGAGCAGTTCTTC.

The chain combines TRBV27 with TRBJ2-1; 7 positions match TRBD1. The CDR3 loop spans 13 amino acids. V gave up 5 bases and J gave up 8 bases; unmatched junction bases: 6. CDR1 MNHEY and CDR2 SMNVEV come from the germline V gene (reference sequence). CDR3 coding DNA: TGTGCCAGCAGTCCGTACAGGGGCGATGAGCAGTTCTTC. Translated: CASSPYRGDEQFF.

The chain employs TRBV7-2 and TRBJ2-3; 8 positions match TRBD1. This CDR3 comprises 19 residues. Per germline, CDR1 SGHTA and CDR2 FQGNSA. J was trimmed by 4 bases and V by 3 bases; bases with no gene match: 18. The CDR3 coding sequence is TGTGCCAGCAGCTTTCAAACCTCACGGGCCAGGGGGCGCCCAGATACGCAGTATTTT. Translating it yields CASSFQTSRARGRPDTQYF.

The DNA for the CDR3 is TGCGCCAGCAGTGAGTCGGCCAGCGGCAACCGCCCGGGGCGCACAGATACGCAGTATTTT. Its protein is CASSESASGNRPGRTDTQYF. The chain carries TRBV10-1 and TRBJ2-3, with D perhaps given as TRBD1 or TRBD2 (5 bases each). Trimming took off 0 bases at V and 1 base at J, with 23 bases between the two ends. The CDR3 contains 20 residues. Germline V gene data show CDR1 as WNHNN and CDR2 as SYGVQD (reference sequence).

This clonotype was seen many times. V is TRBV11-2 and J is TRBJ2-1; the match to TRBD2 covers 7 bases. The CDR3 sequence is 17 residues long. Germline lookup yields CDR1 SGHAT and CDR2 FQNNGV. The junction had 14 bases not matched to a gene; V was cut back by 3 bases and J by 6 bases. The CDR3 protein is CASSFGASGLKGNEQFF. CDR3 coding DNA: TGTGCCAGCAGCTTTGGGGCTAGCGGATTAAAAGGCAATGAGCAGTTCTTC.

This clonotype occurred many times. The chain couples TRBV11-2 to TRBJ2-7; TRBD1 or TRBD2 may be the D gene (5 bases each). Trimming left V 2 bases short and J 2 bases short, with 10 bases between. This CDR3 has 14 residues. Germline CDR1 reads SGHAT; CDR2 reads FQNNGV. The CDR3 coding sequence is TGTGCCAGCAGCTTATTACTAGGGGCCTACGAGCAGTACTTC. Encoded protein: CASSLLLGAYEQYF.

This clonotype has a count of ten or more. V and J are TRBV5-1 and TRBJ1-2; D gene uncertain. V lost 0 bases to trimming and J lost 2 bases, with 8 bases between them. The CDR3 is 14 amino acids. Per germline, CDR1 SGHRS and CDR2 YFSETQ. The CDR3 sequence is CASSLGDFNYGYTF. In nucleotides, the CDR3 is TGCGCCAGCAGCTTGGGCGATTTCAACTATGGCTACACCTTC.

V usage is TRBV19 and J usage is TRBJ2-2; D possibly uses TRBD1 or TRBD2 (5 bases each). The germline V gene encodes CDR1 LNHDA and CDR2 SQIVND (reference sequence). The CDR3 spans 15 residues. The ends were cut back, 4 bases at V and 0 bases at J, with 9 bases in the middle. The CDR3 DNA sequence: TGTGCCAGTAGTACAGGGACCACGAACACCGGGGAGCTGTTTTTT. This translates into CASSTGTTNTGELFF.

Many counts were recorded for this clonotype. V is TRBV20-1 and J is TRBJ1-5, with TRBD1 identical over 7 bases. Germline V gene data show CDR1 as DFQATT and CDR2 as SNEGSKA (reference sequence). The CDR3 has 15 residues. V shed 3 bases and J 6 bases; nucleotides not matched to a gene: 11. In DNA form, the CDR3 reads TGCAGTGCTAGCCGAACGAACAGGGGAGGTCAGCCCCAGCATTTT. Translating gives CSASRTNRGGQPQHF.

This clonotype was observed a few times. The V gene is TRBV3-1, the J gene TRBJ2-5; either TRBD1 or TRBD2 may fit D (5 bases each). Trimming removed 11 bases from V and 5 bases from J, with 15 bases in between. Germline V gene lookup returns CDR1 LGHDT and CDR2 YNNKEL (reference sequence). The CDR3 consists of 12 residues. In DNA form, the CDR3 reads TGTGCCGCCGGGGCTTGGAGCGAGACCCAGTACTTC. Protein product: CAAGAWSETQYF.

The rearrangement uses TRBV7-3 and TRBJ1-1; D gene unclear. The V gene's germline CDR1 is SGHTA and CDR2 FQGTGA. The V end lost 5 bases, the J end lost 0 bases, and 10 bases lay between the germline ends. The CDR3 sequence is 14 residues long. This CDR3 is CASSPGPMNTEAFF. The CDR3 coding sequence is TGTGCCAGCAGCCCCGGCCCCATGAACACTGAAGCTTTCTTT.